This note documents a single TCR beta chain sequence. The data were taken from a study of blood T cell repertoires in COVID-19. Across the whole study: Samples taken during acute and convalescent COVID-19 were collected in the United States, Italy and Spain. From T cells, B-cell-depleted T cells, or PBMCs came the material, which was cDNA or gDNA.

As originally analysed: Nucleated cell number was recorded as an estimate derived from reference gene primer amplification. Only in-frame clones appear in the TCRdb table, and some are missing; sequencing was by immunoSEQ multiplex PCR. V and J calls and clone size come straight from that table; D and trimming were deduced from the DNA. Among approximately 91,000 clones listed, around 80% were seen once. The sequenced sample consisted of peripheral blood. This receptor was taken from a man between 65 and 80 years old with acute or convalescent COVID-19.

CDR3 region: CASSLWTKGTEAFF. CDR3 in DNA: TGTGCCAGCAGCTTATGGACTAAAGGGACTGAAGCTTTCTTT. This chain joins TRBV7-3 and TRBJ1-1, with unresolved D. This CDR3 spans 14 amino acids. V lost 2 bases, J lost 5 bases, and 12 bases lay in between. Germline CDR1 reads SGHTA; CDR2 reads FQGTGA.